This T cell receptor (beta chain) is from a study of blood T cell repertoires in COVID-19. The data were produced by immunoSEQ multiplex PCR, yet TCRdb's version contains in-frame clones alone and is incomplete. Among roughly 100,000 clones listed, 85% to 90% were seen once. Trimming shortened V by 4 bases and J by 3 bases, and 17 bases separated the two germline ends. CDR1 and CDR2 from the germline V gene are SGHNT and YYREEE (reference sequence). The CDR3 loop spans 15 amino acids. Sequencing was done on a sample of peripheral blood. The TCR was taken from a man over 45 with active or convalescent COVID-19. The V and J genes are TRBV5-4 and TRBJ2-7; perhaps TRBD2 as D (6 bases). Here the CDR3 reads CASSLPGGSNYEQYF. In DNA, the CDR3 is TGTGCCAGCAGCCTTCCAGGAGGGTCGAACTACGAGCAGTACTTC.